The 4 T cell receptor beta chains below were found in one sample sequenced in a study of spatial heterogeneity in lung cancer. TCRdb re-called the 5' RACE reads through MiXCR, storing one row per CDR3 protein. This sample yields roughly 32,000 distinct CDR3 sequences, of which more than 9% are seen a single time; less than 35% belongs to the top ten. Indicated time point: blood at routine non-recurrence follow-up after resection. Sequencing used PBMCs, obtained at follow-up. Receptors originate from a female donor with early-stage non-small cell lung cancer.

This clonotype appeared many times. The chain uses TRBV6-2 or TRBV6-3 and TRBJ1-2; a weak D match, TRBD1 (5 bases). The CDR3 has 13 residues. From germline, CDR1 is MNHEY and CDR2 SVGEGT. Trimming removed 0 bases from V and 5 bases from J, with 7 bases in between. CDR3 nucleotides: TGTGCCAGCAGTTACTCGTGGGGGTATGGCTACACCTTC. Translated: CASSYSWGYGYTF.

This clonotype was observed many times. The CDR3 DNA reads TGTGCCAGCAGTTCCGCATCAGGTACTCTGAACACTGAAGCTTTCTTT. This gives the protein CASSSASGTLNTEAFF. V is TRBV27 and J is TRBJ1-1, with no clear D. V was shortened by 4 bases and J by 0 bases, with 15 bases between the two germline ends. The CDR3 contains 16 residues. Germline V gene sequence: CDR1 MNHEY, CDR2 SMNVEV (reference sequence).

J is TRBJ2-6 and V is TRBV7-7; D unclear. Looked up from germline, CDR1 is SSHAT and CDR2 is FNYEAQ (reference sequence). V was clipped by 5 bases and J by 2 bases, with 4 bases between them. This CDR3 region has 13 residues. The CDR3 sequence is CASSLPGANVLTF. DNA of the CDR3: TGTGCCAGCAGCCTCCCTGGGGCCAACGTCCTGACTTTC.

The chain couples TRBV29-1 to TRBJ2-2; D gene unclear. Germline V gives CDR1 SQVTM, CDR2 ANQGSEA. The V and J ends lost 3 bases and 4 bases respectively, with 12 bases between them. The CDR3 has 14 amino acids. The CDR3 nucleotides are TGCAGCGTTGACCCAAGGGTAACCACCGGGGAGCTGTTTTTT. Protein sequence: CSVDPRVTTGELFF.